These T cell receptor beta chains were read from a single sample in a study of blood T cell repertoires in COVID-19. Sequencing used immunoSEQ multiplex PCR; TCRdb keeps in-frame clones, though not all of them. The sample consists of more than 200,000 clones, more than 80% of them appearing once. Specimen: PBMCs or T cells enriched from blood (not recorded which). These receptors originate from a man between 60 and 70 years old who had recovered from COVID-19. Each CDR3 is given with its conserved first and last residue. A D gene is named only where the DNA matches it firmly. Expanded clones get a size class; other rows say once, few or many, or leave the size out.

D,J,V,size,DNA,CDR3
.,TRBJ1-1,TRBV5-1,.,TGCGCCAGCAGCTTGGAGGCGGGGGTGAACACTGAAGCTTTCTTT,CASSLEAGVNTEAFF
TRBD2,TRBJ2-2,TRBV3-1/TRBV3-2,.,TGTGCCAGCACCGGACTAGCGGGGGGCACCGGGGAGCTGTTTTTT,CASTGLAGGTGELFF
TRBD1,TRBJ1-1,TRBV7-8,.,TGTGCCAGCAGCCGATGGGACAGATCACCCCTTATGAACACTGAAGCTTTCTTT,CASSRWDRSPLMNTEAFF
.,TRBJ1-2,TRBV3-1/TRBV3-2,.,TGTGCCAGCAGCCAAGATCTTCGGGGATCGATTTATGGCTACACCTTC,CASSQDLRGSIYGYTF
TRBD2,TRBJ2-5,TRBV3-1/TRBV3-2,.,TGTGCCAGCAGCCCCCGGACTAGCGGGGGGGTCGGGGTGACCCAGTACTTC,CASSPRTSGGVGVTQYF
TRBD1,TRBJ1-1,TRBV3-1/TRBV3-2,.,TGTGCCAGCAGCCCGGACAGGTCCCTGGTGGTGGAAGCTTTCTTT,CASSPDRSLVVEAFF
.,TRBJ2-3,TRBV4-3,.,TGCGCCAGCAGCCTCGCCGGGACATTTAGCACAGATACGCAGTATTTT,CASSLAGTFSTDTQYF
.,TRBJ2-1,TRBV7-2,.,TGTGCCAGCAGCTTAGCCAGTTACAATGAGCAGTTCTTC,CASSLASYNEQFF
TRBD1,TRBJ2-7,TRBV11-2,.,TGTGCCAGCAGCCCCACGGGACAGAGCTCCTACGAGCAGTACTTC,CASSPTGQSSYEQYF
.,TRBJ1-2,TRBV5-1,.,TGCGCCAGCAGCTTGGACGGACAAATTTCTGGCTACACCTTC,CASSLDGQISGYTF
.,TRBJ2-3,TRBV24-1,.,TGTGCCACCAGTGGGTCAGGGACAGATACGCAGTATTTT,CATSGSGTDTQYF
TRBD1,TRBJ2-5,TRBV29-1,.,TGCAGCGTTGATTACAGGGGTCAAGAGACCCAGTACTTC,CSVDYRGQETQYF
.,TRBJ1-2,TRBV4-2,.,TGTGCCAGCAGCCAAGAAATCGGTGGTTATGGCTACACCTTC,CASSQEIGGYGYTF
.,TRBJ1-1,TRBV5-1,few,TGCGCCAGCAGCTTACACCCTGCAGGTTTCGCCATGAACACTGAAGCTTTCTTT,CASSLHPAGFAMNTEAFF
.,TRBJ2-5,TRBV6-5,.,TGTGCCAGCAGACCCCCCGGACAGTTAAAAGGGACCCAGTACTTC,CASRPPGQLKGTQYF
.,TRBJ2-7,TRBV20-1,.,TGCAGTGCTGGACTTACCTACGAGCAGTACTTC,CSAGLTYEQYF
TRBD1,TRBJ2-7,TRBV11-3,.,TGTGCCAGCAGCTTAGGATGGACAGGCTACGAGCAGTACTTC,CASSLGWTGYEQYF
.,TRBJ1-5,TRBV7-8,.,TGTGCCAGCAGCTCGACAGAGAGCAATCAGCCCCAGCATTTT,CASSSTESNQPQHF
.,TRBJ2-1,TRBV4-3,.,TGCGCCAGCAGCCAAGGAGAGGGGGTCTTCCATGAGCAGTTCTTC,CASSQGEGVFHEQFF
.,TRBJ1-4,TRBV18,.,TGTGCCAGCTCACCACAACTCGCTTGGACGGGAAATGAAAAACTGTTTTTT,CASSPQLAWTGNEKLFF
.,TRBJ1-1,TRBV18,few,TGTGCCAGCTCACCTTCCTTGGACAGAGAAGCTTTCTTT,CASSPSLDREAFF
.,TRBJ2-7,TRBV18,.,TGTGCCAGCTCACCACCCGCGACATATGCATACGAGCAGTACTTC,CASSPPATYAYEQYF
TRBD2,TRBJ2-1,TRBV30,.,TGTGCCTGGAGTGTAGGTAGCGGGGGGGTTCTCAATGAGCAGTTCTTC,CAWSVGSGGVLNEQFF
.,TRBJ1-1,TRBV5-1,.,TGCGCCAGCAGCTTGGACGACACCGAAGCTTTCTTT,CASSLDDTEAFF
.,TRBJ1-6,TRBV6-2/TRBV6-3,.,TGTGCCAGCAGTTACTCCCAGGGAACCTATAATTCACCCCTCCACTTT,CASSYSQGTYNSPLHF
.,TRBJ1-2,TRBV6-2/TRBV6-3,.,TGTGCCAGCAGTTACGGACAGTCGTATGGCTACACCTTC,CASSYGQSYGYTF
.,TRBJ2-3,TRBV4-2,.,TGTGCCAGCAGCATAGGGGCGGACACACACACAGATACGCAGTATTTT,CASSIGADTHTDTQYF
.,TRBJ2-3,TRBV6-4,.,TGTGCCAGCAGTGTCGACGGACTCACAGATACGCAGTATTTT,CASSVDGLTDTQYF
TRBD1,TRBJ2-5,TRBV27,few,TGTGCCAGCAGTCACTCCACGACAGGGTTAGAGACCCAGTACTTC,CASSHSTTGLETQYF
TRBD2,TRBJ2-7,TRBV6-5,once,TGTGCCAGCAGTAGCGGGGGAACCTACGAGCAGTACTTC,CASSSGGTYEQYF
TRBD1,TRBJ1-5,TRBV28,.,TGTGCCAGCAGGGGACAGGGTGGCAATCAGCCCCAGCATTTT,CASRGQGGNQPQHF
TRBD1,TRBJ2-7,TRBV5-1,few,TGCGCCAGCAGCTCAGCGTCGAGACAGGGGACCTCCCAGCAGTACTTC,CASSSASRQGTSQQYF
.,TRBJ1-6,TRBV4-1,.,TGCGCCAGCAGCCAAGATCAGGTGCCAGGTGGTAAATATTCACCCCTCCACTTT,CASSQDQVPGGKYSPLHF
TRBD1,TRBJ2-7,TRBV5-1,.,TGCGCCAGCAGCGCCGGGACAGGGGGCGTCTACGAGCAGTACTTC,CASSAGTGGVYEQYF
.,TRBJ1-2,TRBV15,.,TGTGCCACCAGCAGAGATCGGGGGAACTATGGCTACACCTTC,CATSRDRGNYGYTF
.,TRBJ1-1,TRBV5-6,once,TGTGCCAGCAGCCCTAACCCGACAAACCTGAACACTGAAGCTTTCTTT,CASSPNPTNLNTEAFF
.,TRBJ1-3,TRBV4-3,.,TGCGCCAGCAGCCCCGGGGGAGGGGGCTCTGGAAACACCATATATTTT,CASSPGGGGSGNTIYF
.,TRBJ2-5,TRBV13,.,TGTGCCAGCAGCACGGGACTGTCACAAGAGACCCAGTACTTC,CASSTGLSQETQYF
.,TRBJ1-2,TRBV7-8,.,TGTGCCAGCAGCTTAGTTAGCTGGCCGGAAAATGGCTACACCTTC,CASSLVSWPENGYTF
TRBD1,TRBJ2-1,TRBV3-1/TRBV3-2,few,TGTGCCAGCAGCTGGACAGGGACCTACAATGAGCAGTTCTTC,CASSWTGTYNEQFF
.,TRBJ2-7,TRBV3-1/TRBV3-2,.,TGTGCCAGCAGAAAAGGAGCAGCCCCCTACGAGCAGTACTTC,CASRKGAAPYEQYF
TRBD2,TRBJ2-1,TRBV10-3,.,TGTGCCATCAGTCCCGCGCTAGCGGGGGACAATGAGCAGTTCTTC,CAISPALAGDNEQFF
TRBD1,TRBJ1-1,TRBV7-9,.,TGTGCCAGCAGCTTACAGGGGGCGCAGACTGAAGCTTTCTTT,CASSLQGAQTEAFF
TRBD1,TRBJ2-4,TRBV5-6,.,TGTGCCAGCAGCTTGAGGACAGGAGCTCTAGCCAAAAACATTCAGTACTTC,CASSLRTGALAKNIQYF
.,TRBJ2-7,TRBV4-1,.,TGCGCCAGCAGCCAAGAGGCTACTAGGAGCTCCTACGAGCAGTACTTC,CASSQEATRSSYEQYF
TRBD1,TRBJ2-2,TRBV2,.,TGTGCCAGCATAGGTTCGACAGGGAGCACCGGGGAGCTGTTTTTT,CASIGSTGSTGELFF
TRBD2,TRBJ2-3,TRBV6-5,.,TGTGCCAGCAGTTCCTCGAGCGGGGGGGGCACAGATACGCAGTATTTT,CASSSSSGGGTDTQYF
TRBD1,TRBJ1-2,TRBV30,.,TGTGCCTGGAGTGTATTGGACAGGGGCGGCTATGGCTACACCTTC,CAWSVLDRGGYGYTF